This TCR beta chain was retrieved from a study of cytomegalovirus exposure and HLA in healthy donors. Study details: A prior analysis found more than 90 million unique TCR beta sequences from some 200 million T cells.

A multiplex PCR was run with 60 Vbeta primers and 13 Jbeta primers. Using immunoSEQ multiplex PCR, the repertoire was profiled, and TCRdb retains in-frame clones only, with some absent. The table records 76,000 or so clones, 79% of them present only once. Whole-study results and caveats: The study found most TCR sequences rare, yet found some public TCRs in many donors.

This clone was seen more than once but under ten times. Its antigen is unknown. Germline CDR1 reads MNHNS; CDR2 reads SASEGT. CDR3 length equals 13 residues. V lost 0 bases and J 7 bases, leaving 9 bases between the germline ends. The sequence derives from a young man in good health and CMV-seronegative. V gene TRBV6-1 combines with J gene TRBJ1-1; D is perhaps TRBD1 (5 bases). The sequencing sample was made of PBMCs. The CDR3 protein is CASSEARQGEAFF. CDR3 nucleotides: TGTGCCAGCAGTGAAGCGCGTCAGGGTGAAGCTTTCTTT.